These T cell receptor beta chains were read from a single sample in a study of T-cell reconstitution after alpha-beta-depleted transplantation in children. TCRdb ran MiXCR on the PCR reads and lists one entry per CDR3 protein. The sample lists hundreds of thousands of distinct CDR3 sequences; around 17% were seen once. The source material was PBMCs from the stem cell graft donor, sampled from the stem cell graft. The receptors come from a human donor who donated a stem cell graft to a child with acute lymphoblastic leukemia. CDR3s include the opening cysteine and the closing phenylalanine or tryptophan. Each record gives: J gene, V gene, clone size, D gene, CDR3 protein, CDR3 DNA. D genes are given only for firm matches. A row's size may be missing; if present it is once, few, many or a size class.

>TRBJ2-1|TRBV4-2|.|.
CASSQEVAGSSYNEQFF
TGTGCCAGCAGCCAAGAGGTCGCGGGGAGCTCCTACAATGAGCAGTTCTTC
>TRBJ1-4|TRBV7-2|few|.
CASSSRGQFDEKLFF
TGTGCCAGCAGCTCCCGGGGTCAGTTTGATGAAAAACTGTTTTTT
>TRBJ1-2|TRBV12-3/TRBV12-4|few|.
CASRDGTLYGYTF
TGTGCCAGCAGGGACGGTACTTTATATGGCTACACCTTC
>TRBJ2-2|TRBV7-8|.|TRBD1
CASSLLTGAGGELFF
TGTGCCAGCAGCTTACTAACAGGGGCGGGCGGGGAGCTGTTTTTT
>TRBJ2-1|TRBV27|.|TRBD2
CASSWAGGTGGGQFF
TGTGCCAGCAGTTGGGCGGGAGGGACTGGCGGGGGGCAGTTCTTC
>TRBJ2-1|TRBV6-4|few|TRBD2
CASSETSGRATIEQFF
TGTGCCAGCAGTGAAACTAGCGGGAGGGCCACAATTGAGCAGTTCTTC
>TRBJ2-1|TRBV5-1|.|.
CASSLERFRSSYNEQFF
TGCGCCAGCAGCTTGGAGCGGTTCCGGAGCTCCTACAATGAGCAGTTCTTC
>TRBJ2-7|TRBV5-1|.|.
CASSPLGMGIYEQYF
TGCGCCAGCAGCCCCCTCGGCATGGGGATTTACGAGCAGTACTTC
>TRBJ2-1|TRBV18|.|TRBD2
CASSPLSGGKFF
TGTGCCAGCTCACCACTTAGCGGGGGAAAGTTCTTC
>TRBJ2-5|TRBV4-1|.|TRBD2
CASSQGGLAGGWETQYF
TGCGCCAGCAGCCAAGGAGGACTAGCGGGGGGGTGGGAGACCCAGTACTTC
>TRBJ2-5|TRBV5-1|.|.
CASTQGGTQYF
TGCGCCAGCACGCAGGGAGGGACCCAGTACTTC